These 13 T cell receptor beta chains came from one sample sequenced in a study of cytomegalovirus exposure and HLA in healthy donors. Primers for the PCR totalled 60 Vbeta and 13 Jbeta. Libraries were prepared by immunoSEQ multiplex PCR; TCRdb keeps only in-frame clonotypes and omits some of them. The repertoire holds 120,000 to 150,000 clones, with about 82% as singletons. Material for sequencing was PBMCs. These receptors originate from a male donor in good health and CMV-seronegative.

This clone appeared a single time. The chain has TRBV6-5 and TRBJ2-4, with 11 nucleotides matching TRBD2. Germline V gene lookup returns CDR1 MNHEY and CDR2 SVGAGI. The V segment lost 10 bases and the J segment 2 bases; nucleotides outside the gene matches: 4. The CDR3 consists of 14 residues. The CDR3 sequence: CATTSGSSKNIQYF. CDR3 in DNA: TGTGCCACCACTAGCGGGAGTTCCAAAAACATTCAGTACTTC.

This sequence joins TRBV19 and TRBJ2-3; 16 bases agree with TRBD2. Per germline, CDR1 LNHDA and CDR2 SQIVND (reference sequence). The ends lost 1 base at V and 6 bases at J; junction bases unmatched: 1. CDR3 size: 16 residues. The CDR3 DNA reads as TGTGCCAGTAGTATAGGGGGACTAGCGGGAGGGGATACGCAGTATTTT. Translation gives CASSIGGLAGGDTQYF.

The V and J genes are TRBV7-7 and TRBJ2-2, with D perhaps assigned TRBD1 or TRBD2 (8 bases each). This CDR3 has 15 residues. Looked up from germline, CDR1 is SSHAT and CDR2 is FNYEAQ (reference sequence). CDR3 DNA: TGTGCTAGCGGGACGACAGGGGATCGTCCCGGGGAGCTGTTTTTT. The encoded protein is CASGTTGDRPGELFF.

The chain has TRBV4-3 and TRBJ2-3, with TRBD2 as a possible D gene (5 bases). There are 17 residues in the CDR3. V gave up 2 bases and J gave up 1 base, with 16 bases separating them. The germline V gene has CDR1 LGHNA and CDR2 YSLEER. Here the CDR3 reads CASSQLTNLGGTDTQYF. DNA for the CDR3: TGCGCCAGCAGCCAATTGACTAATCTGGGAGGCACAGATACGCAGTATTTT.

This chain connects TRBV6-5 to TRBJ1-2, with 7 bases aligning to TRBD1. Trimming cost V 0 bases and J 7 bases; bases outside gene matches: 8. CDR1 and CDR2 from the germline V gene are MNHEY and SVGAGI. This CDR3 contains 15 residues. The CDR3 coding sequence is TGTGCCAGCAGTTACTCTACACAGGGGTTCGGTGGCTACACCTTC. This translates into CASSYSTQGFGGYTF.

The chain joins TRBV18 to TRBJ1-2; 11 bases map to TRBD1. The CDR3 extends over 16 amino acids. The V segment lost 1 base and the J segment 2 bases; nucleotides outside the gene matches: 3. The germline CDR1 and CDR2 sequences are KGHSH and LQKENI. The CDR3 region is CASSPRTGGENYGYTF. CDR3 in DNA: TGTGCCAGCTCACCACGGACAGGGGGCGAGAACTATGGCTACACCTTC.

V and J are TRBV19 and TRBJ1-2, with TRBD1 as a possible D gene (6 bases). CDR1 is LNHDA and CDR2 is SQIVND in the germline V gene (reference sequence). This CDR3 contains 17 residues. Deletions cut 6 bases from V and 0 bases from J, with 20 bases between. DNA of the CDR3: TGTGCCAGTAGCTCGCAAAATGGGGGCACAGCTAACTATGGCTACACCTTC. Protein: CASSSQNGGTANYGYTF.

V is TRBV9 and J is TRBJ2-3, with 12 bases matching TRBD2. The CDR3 runs to 18 residues. Germline V gene sequence: CDR1 SGDLS, CDR2 YYNGEE. Germline trimming cut 0 bases from V and 4 bases from J; bases unmatched to any gene: 9. CDR3 coding DNA: TGTGCCAGCAGCGTAGTATCTAGCGGGGGGGCGAGAGCAGATACGCAGTATTTT. Protein sequence: CASSVVSSGGARADTQYF.

The chain carries TRBV6-1 and TRBJ2-7, with 10 bases matching TRBD1. Trimming removed 3 bases from V and 3 bases from J; junction bases left unmatched: 2. CDR3 size: 14 residues. Per the germline V gene, CDR1 is MNHNS and CDR2 is SASEGT. CDR3 loop: CASSERTGGYEQYF. The CDR3 DNA sequence: TGTGCCAGCAGTGAGAGGACAGGGGGCTACGAGCAGTACTTC.

V is TRBV6-5 and J is TRBJ2-7; D perhaps matches TRBD2 (5 bases). This CDR3 has 13 residues. The ends were cut back, 0 bases at V and 7 bases at J, with 10 bases in the middle. Germline V gene lookup returns CDR1 MNHEY and CDR2 SVGAGI. DNA of the CDR3: TGTGCCAGCAGTTACTCGAACGGGGATGAGCAGTACTTC. Translating gives CASSYSNGDEQYF.

The chain has TRBV7-2 and TRBJ2-7; 8 nucleotides agree with TRBD1. The CDR3 is 13 amino acids. With 6 bases clipped from V and 4 bases from J, the junction kept 5 bases outside the gene matches. Germline V gene lookup returns CDR1 SGHTA and CDR2 FQGNSA. The chain's CDR3 is CASRYTGGYEQYF. The DNA for the CDR3 is TGTGCCAGCAGATATACAGGGGGATACGAGCAGTACTTC.

This rearrangement joins TRBV15 to TRBJ2-1; 7 bases match TRBD2. This CDR3 region has 16 residues. V shed 0 bases and J 4 bases; nucleotides not matched to a gene: 6. Per germline, CDR1 LNHNV and CDR2 YYDKDF (reference sequence). The CDR3 DNA reads TGTGCCACCAGCAGAGACCCCAGCGGGGTTTACAATGAGCAGTTCTTC. Its protein product is CATSRDPSGVYNEQFF.

This chain joins TRBV10-3 and TRBJ2-7, with 7 bases lining up with TRBD2. The CDR3 consists of 14 residues. CDR1 and CDR2 (germline): ENHRY, SYGVKD. V shed 11 bases and J 0 bases; nucleotides not matched to a gene: 10. CDR3 sequence (DNA): TGTGCCTCAAAGAGCGGGGTAAGCTCCTACGAGCAGTACTTC. Protein sequence: CASKSGVSSYEQYF.